The rows below give T cell receptor beta chains drawn from one sample of a study of OX40 agonist ivuxolimab in advanced cancers. The protocol was immunoSEQ multiplex PCR, while the TCRdb copy is restricted to in-frame clones and leaves out a portion. The sample shows approximately 11,000 clones, over 80% of them seen only once. The input for sequencing was CD4+ or CD8+ T cells sorted from blood, taken in a trial of the OX40 agonist ivuxolimab. These receptors originate from an adult with an advanced solid tumor such as melanoma, head and neck, liver or kidney cancer. The CDR3 runs from the conserved cysteine through the conserved F or W. The D gene is left open where the match is weak. Clone sizes are given selectively: once, few, many, or a class where the clone is expanded.

TRBV29-1,TRBJ1-2,-,-,TGCAGCGTTGAAGGTGCGAAAGTCTATGGCTACACCTTC,CSVEGAKVYGYTF
TRBV29-1,TRBJ2-3,-,-,TGCAGCGTAGCTTTGACTAGTTCAGATACGCAGTATTTT,CSVALTSSDTQYF
TRBV6-5,TRBJ1-1,once,-,TGTGCCGGCAGTTACCCAGGAGACACTAACACTGAAGCTTTCTTT,CAGSYPGDTNTEAFF
TRBV6-6,TRBJ2-7,-,-,TGTGCCAGCAGTTATCCGGACAGTAACTACGAGCAGTACTTC,CASSYPDSNYEQYF
TRBV5-1,TRBJ2-7,few,-,TGCGCCAGCAGCTTGGCCTTGGGCGAGAGAAACGAGCAGTACTTC,CASSLALGERNEQYF
TRBV12-2,TRBJ2-5,once,-,TGTGCAAGTCGCTGGCCGGGACTAGCGTCCCAAGAGACCCAGTACTTC,CASRWPGLASQETQYF
TRBV7-8,TRBJ2-5,-,-,TGTGCCAGCAGGACGGGGGGCAGGGAGACCCAGTACTTC,CASRTGGRETQYF
TRBV4-1,TRBJ2-7,-,TRBD2,TGCGCCAGCAGCTCGAGCGGGACCGGCTACGAGCAGTACTTC,CASSSSGTGYEQYF
TRBV18,TRBJ2-2,-,-,TGTGCCAGCTCACCCCTCGATGATAGCACCGGGGAGCTGTTTTTT,CASSPLDDSTGELFF
TRBV9,TRBJ1-6,-,-,TGTGCCAGCAGCGTAGGAGCGGAGAATTCACCCCTCCACTTT,CASSVGAENSPLHF
TRBV6-4,TRBJ2-6,-,TRBD1,TGTGCCAGCAGTGACTCGGGTCTCCAGGGGGATGGGGCCAACGTCCTGACTTTC,CASSDSGLQGDGANVLTF
TRBV7-2,TRBJ2-7,-,TRBD1,TGTGCCAGCAGCTCCTCCGGGACAGGGCGCTTCGAGCAGTACTTC,CASSSSGTGRFEQYF
TRBV7-9,TRBJ2-7,-,TRBD1,TGTGCCAGCCATACCGGGACAGGGGGCTCCTACGAGCAGTACTTC,CASHTGTGGSYEQYF
TRBV9,TRBJ1-1,-,-,TGTGCCAGCAGCGTAGTTTATGGGGCAGGCGAAGCTTTCTTT,CASSVVYGAGEAFF
TRBV2,TRBJ2-7,-,-,TGTGCCAGCATTGGAGGGGGGGGCTTGGAGCAGTACTTC,CASIGGGGLEQYF
TRBV7-6,TRBJ2-1,-,-,TGTGCCAGCAGCTTAGTTGATGAGCAGTTCTTC,CASSLVDEQFF
TRBV4-1,TRBJ2-7,-,-,TGCGCCAGCAGCCCCGAGAGCGGATCCTACGAGCAGTACTTC,CASSPESGSYEQYF
TRBV7-7,TRBJ2-1,-,-,TGTGCTAGCAGCTTAGTCGGGGGTTCATACAATGAGCAGTTCTTC,CASSLVGGSYNEQFF
TRBV2,TRBJ2-7,-,-,TGTGCCAGCAGTGGGTACAGGGACGAGCAGTACTTC,CASSGYRDEQYF
TRBV5-1,TRBJ2-7,-,-,TGCGCCAGCAGCTTGGGTCTAGTAGGGGGGGCCTACGAGCAGTACTTC,CASSLGLVGGAYEQYF
TRBV30,TRBJ2-7,-,TRBD1,TGTGCCTGGAGTGTAAGGGTTTGGGACAGCCAGGACGAGCAGTACTTC,CAWSVRVWDSQDEQYF
TRBV6-4,TRBJ2-5,-,-,TGTGCCAGCAGTGAAGTGGCGGGCTCGGGAGAGACCCAGTACTTC,CASSEVAGSGETQYF
TRBV27,TRBJ2-5,-,-,TGTGCCAGCAGTGGCGGAAGGGCCCAGTACTTC,CASSGGRAQYF
TRBV15,TRBJ2-2,-,-,TGTGCCACCAGCAGGGACAACTCGAACACCGGGGAGCTGTTTTTT,CATSRDNSNTGELFF
TRBV7-8,TRBJ2-1,-,TRBD2,TGTGCCAGCAGCTTAGAGGTGACTAGCGGATACAATGAGCAGTTCTTC,CASSLEVTSGYNEQFF
TRBV29-1,TRBJ2-3,-,-,TGCAGCGGGACCGGACGTAGCACAGATACGCAGTATTTT,CSGTGRSTDTQYF
TRBV6-1,TRBJ2-7,medium-sized,TRBD1,TGTGCCAGCTCCGGGACAGGCGCTACCTACGAGCAGTACTTC,CASSGTGATYEQYF
TRBV4-2,TRBJ2-7,few,-,TGTGCCAGCAGCTTAGCTGTTTGGACCGACGAGCAGTACTTC,CASSLAVWTDEQYF
TRBV5-1,TRBJ1-5,-,-,TGCGCCAGCAGCTTGCGGGGGCCTCAGCCCCAGCATTTT,CASSLRGPQPQHF